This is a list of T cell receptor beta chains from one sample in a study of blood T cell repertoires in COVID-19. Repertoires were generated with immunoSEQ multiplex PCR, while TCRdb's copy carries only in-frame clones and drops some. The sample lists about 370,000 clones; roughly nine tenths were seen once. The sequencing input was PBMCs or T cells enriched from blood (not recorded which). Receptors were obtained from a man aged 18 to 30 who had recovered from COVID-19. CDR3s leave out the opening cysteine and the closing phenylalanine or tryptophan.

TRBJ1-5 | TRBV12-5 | ASGLEGVGTQPQH
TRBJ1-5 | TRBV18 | ASSLVQGNGNQPQH
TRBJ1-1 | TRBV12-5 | ASGLRENEAF
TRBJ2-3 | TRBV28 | ASSLLAGEADTQY
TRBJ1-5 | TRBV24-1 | ATSESTTGESNQPQH
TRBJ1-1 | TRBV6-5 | ASSPIGRAEAF
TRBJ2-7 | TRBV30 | AWSVLAGSYEQY
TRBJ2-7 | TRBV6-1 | ASSDQGWYEQY
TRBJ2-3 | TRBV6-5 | ASSSQGWDTQY
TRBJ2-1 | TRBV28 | ASIPSGSSYNEQF
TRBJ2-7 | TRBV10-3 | AISMGRVTSSGEQY
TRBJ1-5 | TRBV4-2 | ASSRAADRVGQPQH
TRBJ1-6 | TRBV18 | ASSPAGTDNSPLH
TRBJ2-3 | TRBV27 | ASIRKWTSTDTQY
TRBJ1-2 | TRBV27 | ASSLSAGEFYGYT
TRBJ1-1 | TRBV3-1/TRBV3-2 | ASSRRSRQGHTEAF
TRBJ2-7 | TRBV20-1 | SASGQPYEQY
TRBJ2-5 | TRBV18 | ASSSGRETQY
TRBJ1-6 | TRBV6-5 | ASSYSTGVRSPLH
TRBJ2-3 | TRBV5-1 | ASSLDGTGGADTQY
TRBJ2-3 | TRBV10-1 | ASSPGQSTDTQY
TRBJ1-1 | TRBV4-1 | ASSQDPSREAF
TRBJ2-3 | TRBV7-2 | ASSSPHTQY
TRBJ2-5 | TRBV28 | ASSHPQGRETQY
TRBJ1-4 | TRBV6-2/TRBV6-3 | ASSYSAGDNEKLF
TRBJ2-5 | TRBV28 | ASSTDGETQY
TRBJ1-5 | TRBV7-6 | ASSLAGGFGQPQH
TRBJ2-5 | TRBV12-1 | ASSSPGQVIQY
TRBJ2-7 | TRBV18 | ASSPSAGYEQY
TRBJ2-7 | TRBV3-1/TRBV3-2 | ASSGLAEQY
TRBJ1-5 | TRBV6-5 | ASSSRQGSNQPQH
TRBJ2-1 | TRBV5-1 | ASSSHRTSGDYNEQF
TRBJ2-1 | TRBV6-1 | ASSEAVRSGEQF
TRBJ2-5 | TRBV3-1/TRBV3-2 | ASSRGDSETQY
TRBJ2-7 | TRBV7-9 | ASSLRDYEQY
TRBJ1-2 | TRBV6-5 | ASRPDRGSNYGYT
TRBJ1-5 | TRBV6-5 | ASSWGGSLNQPQH
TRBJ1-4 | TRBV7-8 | ASSLVPGGLEKLF
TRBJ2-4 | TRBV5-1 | ASSLGDSPNIQY
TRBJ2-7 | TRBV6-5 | ASSPGTGKYEQY
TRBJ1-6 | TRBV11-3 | ASSLGQNNSPLH
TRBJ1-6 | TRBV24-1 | ATSDQVWGQGDSPLH